The 22 T cell receptor beta chains presented below share a single source sample, sequenced in a study of radiation and T cells in renal cell carcinoma. Here immunoSEQ multiplex PCR was the method, and the copy in TCRdb shows in-frame clones only, minus some. The sample contains some 150,000 clones, approximately 91% of which appear only once. Regarding time point: baseline pretreatment blood. As to treatment: 15 Gy SBRT to primary tumor, nephrectomy 4 weeks later. The source was blood, collected from a patient whose treatment included radiotherapy and nephrectomy. These receptors all come from a woman aged 50 to 65 with renal cell carcinoma.

The chain combines TRBV28 with TRBJ1-4; unclear D gene. V dropped 6 bases and J dropped 5 bases, with 16 bases sitting between them. Germline CDR1 and CDR2: MDHEN and SYDVKM. The CDR3 is made up of 15 amino acids. The CDR3 spells CASSLPTGGNEKLFF. CDR3 nucleotides: TGTGCCAGCAGCCTGCCCACCGGAGGGAATGAAAAACTGTTTTTT.

This clone was detected only a few times. The chain recombines TRBV4-1 with TRBJ1-3; TRBD1 matches at 7 bases. Germline lookup yields CDR1 MGHRA and CDR2 YSYEKL. There are 14 residues in the CDR3. The trim removed 3 bases at V and 6 bases at J, leaving 5 bases unmatched. This CDR3 is CASSQLTGENTIYF. CDR3 nucleotides: TGCGCCAGCAGCCAGCTTACAGGGGAAAACACCATATATTTT.

The genes are TRBV5-1 and TRBJ2-2; D possibly uses TRBD1 or TRBD2 (5 bases each). The CDR3 spans 17 residues. Between the trimmed V and J ends, which lost 3 bases and 3 bases, there was a span of 18 bases. Germline V CDR1 and CDR2: SGHRS, YFSETQ. The CDR3 loop reads CASSSTPEGFYTGELFF. The CDR3 bases are TGCGCCAGCAGCTCAACCCCAGAGGGGTTTTACACCGGGGAGCTGTTTTTT. The whole variable domain, filled in from reference TRBV5-1 and TRBJ2-2, reads KAGVTQTPRYLIKTRGQQVTLSCSPISGHRSVSWYQQTPGQGLQFLFEYFSETQRNKGNFPGRFSGRQFSNSRSEMNVSTLELGDSALYLCASSSTPEGFYTGELFFGEGSRLTVL.

This clone was found once. This chain connects TRBV29-1 to TRBJ1-1; the D gene is possibly TRBD1 (6 bases). The V end lost 8 bases, the J end lost 11 bases, and 18 bases lay between the germline ends. The CDR3 spans 11 residues. The V gene's germline CDR1 is SQVTM and CDR2 ANQGSEA. The CDR3 loop reads CSSDRTFGAFF. In nucleotides, the CDR3 is TGCAGCTCTGACAGGACGTTTGGTGCTTTCTTT.

The chain recombines TRBV5-5 with TRBJ1-1; 8 bases line up with TRBD1. Trimming at V came to 4 bases and at J to 1 base, leaving 12 bases not matched to a gene. The CDR3 consists of 17 residues. Germline V gives CDR1 SGHKS, CDR2 YYEKEE (reference sequence). The CDR3 DNA sequence: TGTGCCAGCAGCCGCCACTTACCCGGACAGGGGAACACTGAAGCTTTCTTT. As protein: CASSRHLPGQGNTEAFF.

A remark on this clone: The sample contains more than one DNA sequence encoding this CDR3. This chain links TRBV7-9 with TRBJ2-3; D call uncertain. Deletions cut 0 bases from V and 3 bases from J, with 1 base between. The CDR3 sequence is 12 residues long. Germline CDR1 and CDR2: SEHNR and FQNEAQ (reference sequence). CDR3 protein: CASSLATDTQYF. CDR3 bases: TGTGCCAGCAGCTTAGCGACAGATACGCAGTATTTT.

This clone was counted only a few times. The chain recombines TRBV9 with TRBJ1-6; D may be TRBD1 (5 bases). Germline CDR1 is SGDLS and CDR2 is YYNGEE. This CDR3 is built from 15 residues. Trimming removed 0 bases from V and 9 bases from J, with 13 bases in between. CDR3 sequence: CASSVGHRLVSPLHF. The DNA of the CDR3 is TGTGCCAGCAGCGTAGGTCACAGGCTCGTTTCACCCCTCCACTTT.

The chain carries TRBV5-4 and TRBJ2-3; 10 nucleotides match TRBD1. Trimming cost V 4 bases and J 1 base; bases outside gene matches: 3. The CDR3 is 15 residues long. Germline V gene lookup returns CDR1 SGHNT and CDR2 YYREEE (reference sequence). The CDR3 reads CASSAGQGGTDTQYF. The DNA for the CDR3 is TGTGCCAGCAGCGCCGGACAGGGGGGCACAGATACGCAGTATTTT.

The chain combines TRBV19 with TRBJ1-3, with a weak D call TRBD1 (5 bases). CDR3 length: 16 amino acids. Germline V CDR1 and CDR2: LNHDA, SQIVND (reference sequence). V was pared by 6 bases and J by 4 bases, with 19 bases between. CDR3 DNA sequence: TGTGCCAGTAGACGCCGGGGACGTGAGGGAGGAAACACCATATATTTT. Translation gives CASRRRGREGGNTIYF. The entire variable domain, with the rest obtained from reference TRBV19 and TRBJ1-3, is as follows: DGGITQSPKYLFRKEGQNVTLSCEQNLNHDAMYWYRQDPGQGLRLIYYSQIVNDFQKGDIAEGYSVSREKKESFPLTVTSAQKNPTAFYLCASRRRGREGGNTIYFGEGSWLTVV.

In nucleotides, the CDR3 is TGTGCCAGCAGTTACTCTCGGGCGGGGGGGACTGAAGCTTTCTTT. Translated, it gives CASSYSRAGGTEAFF. The chain is built from TRBV6-5 and TRBJ1-1, with D perhaps matching TRBD1 (5 bases). Germline CDR1 and CDR2: MNHEY and SVGAGI. The CDR3 extends over 15 amino acids. The germline V and J ends were trimmed by 0 bases and 5 bases, with 13 bases remaining between them.

This clone was found once. The chain employs TRBV9 and TRBJ1-2; tentatively, D is TRBD1 (5 bases). Trimming stripped 4 bases from V and 3 bases from J, with 19 bases between. The germline V gene has CDR1 SGDLS and CDR2 YYNGEE. The CDR3 is made up of 16 amino acids. CDR3 amino acids: CASSPRRQTTDYGYTF. CDR3 sequence (DNA): TGTGCCAGCAGCCCCCGTCGACAGACTACCGACTATGGCTACACCTTC.

This chain connects TRBV7-9 to TRBJ2-7, with a weak D call TRBD2 (7 bases). This CDR3 has 15 residues. The V gene's germline CDR1 is SEHNR and CDR2 FQNEAQ (reference sequence). V lost 5 bases and J 3 bases, leaving 17 bases between the germline ends. The CDR3 is CASSPPEGGNYEQYF. The CDR3 nucleotides read TGTGCCAGCAGCCCCCCGGAGGGGGGGAACTACGAGCAGTACTTC.

This chain uses TRBV27 with TRBJ2-7; D might be TRBD1 or TRBD2, each matching 5 bases. The CDR3 contains 15 residues. Trimming shortened V by 3 bases and J by 3 bases, and 15 bases separated the two germline ends. Germline loops: CDR1 MNHEY, CDR2 SMNVEV (reference sequence). The CDR3 protein is CASSFGQGVNYEQYF. CDR3 coding DNA: TGTGCCAGCAGTTTCGGTCAGGGAGTTAACTACGAGCAGTACTTC.

For the CDR3, the DNA is TGCGCCCCTCGCCCCCCCTACGAGCAGTACTTC. It translates to CAPRPPYEQYF. The chain employs TRBV5-1 and TRBJ2-7; D uncertain. The CDR3 consists of 11 residues. CDR1 is SGHRS and CDR2 is YFSETQ in the germline V gene. Trimming took off 10 bases at V and 2 bases at J, with 10 bases between the two ends.

The rearrangement joins TRBV9 to TRBJ2-1, with D tentatively TRBD1 or TRBD2 (5 bases each). From germline, CDR1 is SGDLS and CDR2 YYNGEE. The CDR3 consists of 15 residues. V dropped 0 bases and J dropped 9 bases, with 16 bases sitting between them. The CDR3 DNA follows: TGTGCCAGCAGCGTAGCCTCCGGCCCGGGGCGTGAGCAGTTCTTC. This encodes CASSVASGPGREQFF.

This clone was seen only a few times. This chain links TRBV6-6 with TRBJ2-1, with 12 bases that match TRBD2. There are 14 residues in the CDR3. Germline V lookup: CDR1 MNHNY, CDR2 SVGAGI (reference sequence). The junction had 2 bases not matched to a gene; V was cut back by 6 bases and J by 5 bases. CDR3 region: CASRGLAGNNEQFF. As DNA, the CDR3 is TGTGCCAGCAGGGGACTAGCGGGTAACAATGAGCAGTTCTTC.

This clone has a handful of counts. The chain combines TRBV7-8 with TRBJ1-6; unclear D gene. CDR1 is SGHVS, CDR2 FQNEAQ, per germline. The CDR3 runs 15 residues. Trimming left V 4 bases short and J 9 bases short, with 16 bases between. The CDR3 nucleotides read TGTGCCAGCAGCTCTAGGACCCCCAATAGTTCACCCCTCCACTTT. Translating it yields CASSSRTPNSSPLHF.

The chain employs TRBV21-1 and TRBJ1-3. TRBV21-1 represents a pseudogene. The CDR3 has 10 residues. The DNA for the CDR3 is TGTGCCAGAGCCGCGGACACCATATATTTT. It encodes CARAADTIYF.

The chain is built from TRBV28 and TRBJ1-3, with a weak D call TRBD1 (5 bases). With 3 bases removed from V and 2 bases from J, the gap between germline ends came to 11 bases. The CDR3 has 15 residues. CDR1 is MDHEN and CDR2 is SYDVKM in the germline V gene. CDR3 region: CASSFQGPPGNTIYF. Here the CDR3 DNA reads TGTGCCAGCAGTTTCCAGGGTCCACCTGGAAACACCATATATTTT.

V usage is TRBV6-1 and J usage is TRBJ1-2; D might be TRBD1 (6 bases). Germline lookup yields CDR1 MNHNS and CDR2 SASEGT. The V and J ends lost 4 bases and 5 bases respectively, with 11 bases between them. This CDR3 has 13 residues. CDR3 in DNA: TGTGCCAGCAGTGCGTCAGGGGAGTATGGCTACACCTTC. This encodes CASSASGEYGYTF.

This chain joins TRBV6-6 and TRBJ1-4; 7 nucleotides line up with TRBD1. Germline V lookup: CDR1 MNHNY, CDR2 SVGAGI (reference sequence). V was pared by 0 bases and J by 4 bases, with 2 bases of the junction left unmatched. The CDR3 is 15 amino acids. The CDR3 nucleotides are TGTGCCAGCAGTTACTCGGGACAGAGTAATGAAAAACTGTTTTTT. Its protein is CASSYSGQSNEKLFF.

The J gene is TRBJ1-2, the V gene TRBV6-5; 7 bases are shared with TRBD1. Germline V gives CDR1 MNHEY, CDR2 SVGAGI. There are 14 residues in the CDR3. Unmatched junction bases numbered 13, after V lost 10 bases and J lost 5 bases. The DNA for the CDR3 is TGTGCCACTCCACCCCGGGACAGAAGGTATGGCTACACCTTC. Its translation is CATPPRDRRYGYTF.